This TCR beta chain originates from a study of post-analysis software for immune sequencing data. Whole-study context: Relapsing-remitting, secondary progressive and progressive-relapsing multiple sclerosis were all included among the disease courses.

Notes on this clonotype: Its antigen is unidentified.

Germline CDR1 and CDR2: DFQATT and SNEGSKA (reference sequence). This CDR3 has 11 residues. V shed 3 bases and J shed 7 bases, with 10 bases lying between them. Findings and limits, study-wide: In patients, about 5 TRBV segments were more frequent than in controls, with TRBV5-6, TRBV5-1 and TRBV20-1 among them. The study found significantly lower normalized Chao1 diversity in multiple sclerosis patients than in controls.

Tagging with unique molecular identifiers was a feature of the TCR beta cDNA libraries. Input amounts of 1 to 10 million T cells were used. These gave about 500,000 cDNA molecules, so each molecule approximated one T cell. TCRdb ran MiXCR on the PCR reads and lists one entry per CDR3 protein. The sample gives approximately 440,000 distinct CDR3 sequences, nearly 45% of which show up once; over 10% is in the top ten. The chain has TRBV20-1 and TRBJ2-7; weak D call: TRBD2 (5 bases). The source material was blood. The source is a girl between 10 and 17 years old with multiple sclerosis. The CDR3 sequence: CSARRLAEQYF. The CDR3 region has the DNA TGCAGTGCTAGGCGGCTAGCTGAGCAGTACTTC.